The source of this T cell receptor (beta chain) is a study of cytomegalovirus exposure and HLA in healthy donors. The overall study: Earlier results showed 90 million to 130 million unique TCR beta sequences derived from approximately 170 million T cells. About 83 million unique TCRs from HLA-typed donors made up an early data release. Study-level findings and limits: As was reported, the classifier diagnosed cytomegalovirus status with high specificity and sensitivity.

The germline CDR1 and CDR2 sequences are SGHRS and YFSETQ. The CDR3 has 14 amino acids. With 60 Vbeta and 13 Jbeta primers, the PCR was carried out. Clones were read by immunoSEQ multiplex PCR, and TCRdb kept only the in-frame ones, dropping some. The top ten hold roughly 2% of the sample, which has 150,000 to 200,000 clones, roughly 75% seen once. With regard to this clone: Its antigen remains unidentified. At one end the junction does not follow the germline gene, possibly because of a read error. Other nucleotide sequences from this sample produce the same CDR3.

The rearrangement uses TRBV5-1 and TRBJ1-1, with D possibly being TRBD1 (6 bases). Input material: PBMCs. The clonotype was recovered from a woman aged 25-40 years in good health and CMV-seronegative. The CDR3 loop reads CASSLDGGNTEAFF. CDR3 bases: TGCGCCAGTAGCTTGGATGGGGGCAACACTGAAGCTTTCTTT.